A single sample gave rise to the 22 T cell receptor beta chains below, sequenced in a study of cytomegalovirus exposure and HLA in healthy donors listed by TCRdb under 2017. Libraries were built with the immunoSEQ multiplex PCR assay. A mixture of 60 forward primers for TCR Vbeta segments and 13 reverse primers for TCR Jbeta segments was used in the multiplex PCR. Entries here come from immuneACCESS through TCRdb and include only in-frame sequences with V and J called. Some clones fail to appear in such tables; in the studies checked, an unresolved V gene covers under half of the shortfall, and the cause of the remainder is unknown. This sample lists about 78,000 clones; about 80% were detected once. The ten largest make up about 34% of the sample. What was sequenced was PBMCs. The receptors stem from a middle-aged man in good health and CMV-seropositive.

V usage is TRBV5-1 and J usage is TRBJ1-1; perhaps TRBD1 as D (5 bases). Germline V gene sequence: CDR1 SGHRS, CDR2 YFSETQ. This CDR3 spans 14 amino acids. V was shortened by 8 bases and J by 1 base, with 15 bases between the two germline ends. CDR3 in DNA: TGCGCCAGTCACCAGGGCGTCGAGAACACTGAAGCTTTCTTT. Translated: CASHQGVENTEAFF.

V gene TRBV5-6 combines with J gene TRBJ2-3; D is possibly TRBD1 (5 bases). V lost 1 base and J 4 bases, leaving 13 bases between the germline ends. Germline assignment: CDR1 SGHDT and CDR2 YYEEEE. This CDR3 region has 15 residues. The CDR3 nucleotides read TGTGCCAGCAGCTTGTACAGGAACATAGCAGATACGCAGTATTTT. Protein: CASSLYRNIADTQYF.

The chain employs TRBV7-9 and TRBJ2-3; 8 positions match TRBD2. J was trimmed by 0 bases and V by 7 bases; bases with no gene match: 12. CDR3 length: 17 amino acids. Germline assignment: CDR1 SEHNR and CDR2 FQNEAQ (reference sequence). CDR3 nucleotides: TGTGCCAGCAAGGAAGGGAGCGGGAGTTGGAGCACAGATACGCAGTATTTT. Translated, it gives CASKEGSGSWSTDTQYF.

V is TRBV19 and J is TRBJ1-5; TRBD1 might be the D (6 bases). The CDR3 sequence is 13 residues long. The ends were cut back, 6 bases at V and 4 bases at J, with 10 bases in the middle. Per germline, CDR1 LNHDA and CDR2 SQIVND (reference sequence). CDR3 bases: TGTGCCAGTAGATTGGACAGTAATCAGCCCCAGCATTTT. This translates into CASRLDSNQPQHF.

This clone was picked up one time. The J gene is TRBJ2-5, the V gene TRBV4-1, with D maybe TRBD1 (5 bases). The CDR3 consists of 12 residues. V gave up 5 bases and J gave up 7 bases, with 11 bases separating them. From germline, CDR1 is MGHRA and CDR2 YSYEKL. CDR3 residues: CASSALGATQYF. The DNA for the CDR3 is TGCGCCAGCAGCGCTCTAGGGGCGACCCAGTACTTC.

The chain has TRBV7-2 and TRBJ1-4, with 10 bases that match TRBD1. The germline CDR1 and CDR2 sequences are SGHTA and FQGNSA. The V segment lost 4 bases and the J segment 8 bases; nucleotides outside the gene matches: 7. The CDR3 runs to 15 residues. DNA for the CDR3: TGTGCCAGCAGCTGGGGGACAGGGGTCGGAGAAAAACTGTTTTTT. This translates into CASSWGTGVGEKLFF.

This chain links TRBV18 with TRBJ2-7; 7 positions agree with TRBD1. J was trimmed by 3 bases and V by 3 bases; bases with no gene match: 14. The CDR3 runs 17 residues. From germline, CDR1 is KGHSH and CDR2 LQKENI. This CDR3 is CASSPQSTGPADYEQYF. CDR3 DNA: TGTGCCAGCTCACCCCAGTCGACAGGGCCGGCGGACTACGAGCAGTACTTC. The full variable domain, rest sourced from reference TRBV18 and TRBJ2-7, is NAGVMQNPRHLVRRRGQEARLRCSPMKGHSHVYWYRQLPEEGLKFMVYLQKENIIDESGMPKERFSAEFPKEGPSILRIQQVVRGDSAAYFCASSPQSTGPADYEQYFGPGTRLTVT.

The V call is TRBV7-2, the J call TRBJ2-3; D remains unclear. This CDR3 has 12 amino acids. The germline gives CDR1 SGHTA, CDR2 FQGNSA. V lost 7 bases, J lost 6 bases, and 11 bases lay in between. The CDR3 reads CASNFNRDTQYF. DNA of the CDR3: TGTGCCAGCAACTTTAATCGGGATACGCAGTATTTT. The entire variable domain, with the rest obtained from reference TRBV7-2 and TRBJ2-3, is as follows: GAGVSQSPSNKVTEKGKDVELRCDPISGHTALYWYRQSLGQGLEFLIYFQGNSAPDKSGLPSDRFSAERTGGSVSTLTIQRTQQEDSAVYLCASNFNRDTQYFGPGTRLTVL.

The chain employs TRBV5-1 and TRBJ2-7, with D perhaps TRBD2 (6 bases). Trimming took 8 bases from V and 5 from J, leaving 20 bases between them. Germline CDR1 SGHRS, CDR2 YFSETQ. The CDR3 contains 14 residues. For the CDR3, the DNA is TGCGCCAGTAACCTAGCGAGACCGGAGGACGAGCAGTACTTC. Translated, it gives CASNLARPEDEQYF. Full variable domain (remainder filled in from reference TRBV5-1 and TRBJ2-7): KAGVTQTPRYLIKTRGQQVTLSCSPISGHRSVSWYQQTPGQGLQFLFEYFSETQRNKGNFPGRFSGRQFSNSRSEMNVSTLELGDSALYLCASNLARPEDEQYFGPGTRLTVT.

The chain recombines TRBV29-1 with TRBJ1-1; 8 bases match TRBD1. The CDR3 has 14 amino acids. CDR1 and CDR2 (germline): SQVTM, ANQGSEA. V lost 7 bases to trimming and J lost 1 base; unmatched junction nucleotides: 8. In nucleotides, the CDR3 is TGCAGCGCCATGGACAGGGCGCGGAACACTGAAGCTTTCTTT. This sequence encodes CSAMDRARNTEAFF.

J is TRBJ2-2 and V is TRBV7-6; 9 bases are a match to TRBD2. After removal of 0 bases from V and 6 bases from J, the junction contained 5 bases not matched to a gene. Germline CDR1 and CDR2: SGHVS and FNYEAQ. This CDR3 has 16 amino acids. CDR3 residues: CASSLAGGRASGELFF. As DNA, the CDR3 is TGTGCCAGCAGCTTAGCCGGCGGGAGGGCCTCCGGGGAGCTGTTTTTT.

This rearrangement joins TRBV11-2 to TRBJ2-1; tentative D call: TRBD2 (7 bases). The CDR3 runs 14 residues. Trimming cost V 1 base and J 8 bases, with 12 bases left between them. In germline, CDR1 is SGHAT, CDR2 FQNNGV. CDR3 in DNA: TGTGCCAGCAGCTTAGCGTGGGGGGGCGATGAGCAGTTCTTC. It yields the protein CASSLAWGGDEQFF.

A note on this clone: The sample has other DNA sequences that encode this CDR3 too. The CDR3 DNA sequence: TGTGCCAGCAGTGAAGCCGAGAGAACAGGGATTCTCTACGAGCAGTACTTC. It is translated as CASSEAERTGILYEQYF. The chain links TRBV2 to TRBJ2-7, with D possibly being TRBD1 (6 bases). The CDR3 is made up of 17 amino acids. Germline CDR1 and CDR2: SNHLY and FYNNEI. The germline V and J ends were trimmed by 0 bases and 3 bases, with 18 bases remaining between them.

This clone was observed a few times. The chain carries TRBV19 and TRBJ2-3; TRBD1 is a possible D gene (6 bases). The CDR3 length is 14 residues. Germline V gene lookup returns CDR1 LNHDA and CDR2 SQIVND (reference sequence). Trimming pared 7 bases from V and 1 base from J, leaving 12 bases between. The CDR3 region has the DNA TGTGCCAGTAAGGTCTCAGGGGGCACAGATACGCAGTATTTT. Encoded protein: CASKVSGGTDTQYF.

This clone was found once. The rearrangement joins TRBV7-8 to TRBJ2-5; D perhaps matches TRBD1 (6 bases). CDR3 length: 16 amino acids. The germline CDR1 and CDR2 sequences are SGHVS and FQNEAQ. Deletions cut 5 bases from V and 1 base from J, with 17 bases between. CDR3 bases: TGTGCCAGCAGCCTTAGCCGGACAGCAAGCCAAGAGACCCAGTACTTC. It is translated as CASSLSRTASQETQYF.

The chain combines TRBV5-1 with TRBJ1-5; the match to TRBD1 covers 9 bases. J was trimmed by 2 bases and V by 4 bases; bases with no gene match: 4. CDR3 length: 15 amino acids. Per germline, CDR1 SGHRS and CDR2 YFSETQ. The CDR3 DNA is TGCGCCAGCAGCCCGGGACAGGGCGGCAATCAGCCCCAGCATTTT. As protein: CASSPGQGGNQPQHF.

The chain employs TRBV19 and TRBJ2-3, with 10 bases fitting TRBD1. The V and J ends lost 5 bases and 14 bases, in that order; junction bases with no gene match: 16. Germline V gene sequence: CDR1 LNHDA, CDR2 SQIVND (reference sequence). The CDR3 loop spans 15 amino acids. The CDR3 DNA follows: TGTGCCAGTAGTTCACGGACAGGGGGGACTATTCTTCCGTATTTT. Its translation: CASSSRTGGTILPYF.

This chain uses TRBV19 with TRBJ2-5; D is perhaps TRBD1 (8 bases). V shed 5 bases and J shed 3 bases, with 16 bases lying between them. This CDR3 comprises 15 residues. The V gene's germline CDR1 is LNHDA and CDR2 SQIVND (reference sequence). CDR3 amino acids: CASSGRQGTKETQYF. The CDR3 DNA reads as TGTGCCAGTAGTGGGCGACAGGGGACTAAAGAGACCCAGTACTTC.

The chain is built from TRBV5-1 and TRBJ2-7; 13 bases align to TRBD2. CDR1 is SGHRS, CDR2 YFSETQ, per germline. The CDR3 extends over 15 amino acids. The ends lost 4 bases at V and 7 bases at J; junction bases unmatched: 8. CDR3 nucleotides: TGCGCCAGCAGCCCAGATCCGGGACTAGCGGGAGAGCAGTACTTC. The encoded protein is CASSPDPGLAGEQYF. Full variable domain (missing parts from reference TRBV5-1 and TRBJ2-7): KAGVTQTPRYLIKTRGQQVTLSCSPISGHRSVSWYQQTPGQGLQFLFEYFSETQRNKGNFPGRFSGRQFSNSRSEMNVSTLELGDSALYLCASSPDPGLAGEQYFGPGTRLTVT.

This sequence joins TRBV7-9 and TRBJ2-3; the match to TRBD2 covers 12 bases. The CDR3 sequence is 15 residues long. The junction had 7 bases not matched to a gene; V was cut back by 6 bases and J by 6 bases. The germline gives CDR1 SEHNR, CDR2 FQNEAQ (reference sequence). The CDR3 sequence is CASSLAGGPRDTQYF. The DNA for the CDR3 is TGTGCCAGCAGTCTAGCGGGAGGGCCAAGGGATACGCAGTATTTT.

The CDR3 DNA is TGTGCCAGCAGTCGCCGCGGGACCGGTAGGGATACGCAGTATTTT. Translating it yields CASSRRGTGRDTQYF. J is TRBJ2-3 and V is TRBV2; maybe TRBD2 (6 bases). The V end was cut by 5 bases, the J end by 6 bases, with 18 bases between. Germline V gene lookup returns CDR1 SNHLY and CDR2 FYNNEI. This CDR3 comprises 15 residues.

This clone appeared a few times. J is TRBJ2-5 and V is TRBV2; D gene uncertain. V was shortened by 4 bases and J by 9 bases, with 12 bases between the two germline ends. This CDR3 region has 12 residues. Germline V CDR1 and CDR2: SNHLY, FYNNEI. The CDR3 DNA reads as TGTGCCAGCAGTGTGGTCCTCCCGGCCCAGTACTTC. Translation gives CASSVVLPAQYF.